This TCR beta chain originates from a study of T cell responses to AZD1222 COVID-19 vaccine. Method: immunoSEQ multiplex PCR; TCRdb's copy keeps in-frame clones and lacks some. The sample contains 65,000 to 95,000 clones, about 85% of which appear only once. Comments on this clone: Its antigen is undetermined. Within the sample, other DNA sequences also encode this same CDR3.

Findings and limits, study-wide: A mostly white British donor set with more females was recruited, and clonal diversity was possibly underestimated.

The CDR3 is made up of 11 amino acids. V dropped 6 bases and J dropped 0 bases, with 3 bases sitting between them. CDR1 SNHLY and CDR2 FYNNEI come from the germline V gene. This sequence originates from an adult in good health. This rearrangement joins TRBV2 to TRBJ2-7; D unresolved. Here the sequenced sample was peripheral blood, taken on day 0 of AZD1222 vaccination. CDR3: CASSYSYEQYF. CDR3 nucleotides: TGTGCCAGCAGCTACTCCTACGAGCAGTACTTC.